This T cell receptor (beta chain) was recorded in a study of blood T cell repertoires in COVID-19. In the study overall: Both acute and convalescent COVID-19 samples were obtained from the United States, Italy and Spain. T cells, B-cell-depleted T cells, or PBMCs provided the cDNA or gDNA that served as material.

The data were produced by immunoSEQ multiplex PCR, yet TCRdb's version contains in-frame clones alone and is incomplete. The sample lists some 270,000 clones; about 90% were seen once. Cohort allocation depended upon clinical history that participants reported. The CDR3 is 15 amino acids. The source material was PBMCs or T cells enriched from blood (not recorded which). The receptor was isolated from a woman in her 30s with acute COVID-19. This chain links TRBV21-1 with TRBJ2-7; no check of the table's D call, TRBD2, against the DNA was made. TRBV21-1 is designated a pseudogene. The CDR3 DNA sequence: TGTGCCAGCAGCACTCGGACTAGCGGTCCCTACGAGCAGTACTTC. Encoded protein: CASSTRTSGPYEQYF.